There are a few counts of the clone carrying this TCR beta chain. Its target is unknown. This sample was taken from a study of post-analysis software for immune sequencing data. Study conclusions and caveats: Five TRBV segments, TRBV5-6, TRBV5-1 and TRBV20-1 among them, were found more frequent in patients than controls.

cDNA libraries for TCR beta contained unique molecular identifiers. MiXCR, run by TCRdb on the PCR reads, gives a single entry per CDR3 protein. The table records hundreds of thousands of distinct CDR3 sequences, 40% to 55% of them present only once. Looked up from germline, CDR1 is SGHTA and CDR2 is FQGNSA. The CDR3 spans 15 residues. V was clipped by 2 bases and J by 11 bases; unmatched bases: 11. The source is a girl aged 10 to 17 with multiple sclerosis. Source material: blood. This chain connects TRBV7-2 to TRBJ2-1, with 8 bases lining up with TRBD2. CDR3 bases: TGTGCCAGCAGCTTAACCCCCTCAGCGGGAGAGAAGCAGTTCTTC. Translation gives CASSLTPSAGEKQFF.